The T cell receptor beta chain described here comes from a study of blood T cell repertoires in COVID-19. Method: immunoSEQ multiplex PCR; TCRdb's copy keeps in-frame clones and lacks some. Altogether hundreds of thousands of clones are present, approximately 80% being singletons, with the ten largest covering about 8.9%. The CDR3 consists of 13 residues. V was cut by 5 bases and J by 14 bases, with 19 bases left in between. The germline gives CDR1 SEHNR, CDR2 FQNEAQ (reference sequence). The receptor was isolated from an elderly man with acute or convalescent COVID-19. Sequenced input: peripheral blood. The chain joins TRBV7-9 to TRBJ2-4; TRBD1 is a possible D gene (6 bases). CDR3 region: CASSLFEGDEKYF. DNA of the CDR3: TGTGCCAGCAGCCTCTTTGAGGGGGACGAAAAGTACTTC.